These 21 T cell receptor beta chains were sequenced from one sample in a study of blood T cell repertoires in COVID-19. The data were produced by immunoSEQ multiplex PCR, yet TCRdb's version contains in-frame clones alone and is incomplete. The sample consists of fewer than 250,000 clones, roughly 88% of them appearing once. The sequencing sample was made of peripheral blood. The receptors were sampled from a woman older than 75 with COVID-19, enrolled during active disease.

The V gene is TRBV18, the J gene TRBJ1-1; D uncertain. Germline-derived CDR1 and CDR2 are KGHSH and LQKENI. Deletions cut 4 bases from V and 3 bases from J, with 6 bases between. This CDR3 contains 12 residues. CDR3 nucleotide sequence: TGTGCCAGCTCACTTCTCGACACTGAAGCTTTCTTT. Its protein product is CASSLLDTEAFF. Based on the CDR3 plus reference TRBV18 and TRBJ1-1, the full variable domain is NAGVMQNPRHLVRRRGQEARLRCSPMKGHSHVYWYRQLPEEGLKFMVYLQKENIIDESGMPKERFSAEFPKEGPSILRIQQVVRGDSAAYFCASSLLDTEAFFGQGTRLTVV.

The J gene is TRBJ2-1, the V gene TRBV4-2; D remains ambiguous. V was cut by 0 bases and J by 4 bases, with 22 bases left in between. The CDR3 sequence is 19 residues long. Germline CDR1 and CDR2: LGHNA and YNFKEQ. The CDR3 protein is CASSQDPQSHSYAYNEQFF. Written as DNA, the CDR3 is TGTGCCAGCAGCCAAGATCCCCAGTCCCACAGTTACGCTTACAATGAGCAGTTCTTC.

The chain is built from TRBV7-8 and TRBJ2-7; the D is unclear. CDR1 and CDR2 (germline): SGHVS, FQNEAQ. The V and J ends lost 5 bases and 1 base respectively, with 3 bases between them. This CDR3 comprises 11 residues. For the CDR3, the DNA is TGTGCCAGCAGCCCGTCCTACGAGCAGTACTTC. The encoded protein is CASSPSYEQYF.

CDR3 coding DNA: TGTGCCAGCAGCCAATCTGCTTTCTTT. Amino acid sequence: CASSQSAFF. This rearrangement joins TRBV3-1 (or the pseudogene TRBV3-2) to TRBJ1-1; D ambiguous. From germline, CDR1 is LGHDT and CDR2 YNNKEL (reference sequence). The CDR3 sequence is 9 residues long. V dropped 2 bases and J dropped 11 bases, with 3 bases sitting between them.

The chain couples TRBV18 to TRBJ2-1; the match to TRBD2 covers 12 bases. Germline CDR1 is KGHSH and CDR2 is LQKENI. This CDR3 has 17 residues. V lost 1 base, J lost 2 bases, and 3 bases stayed unmatched. The CDR3: CASSPLASGGAYNEQFF. The DNA of the CDR3 is TGTGCCAGCTCACCACTGGCTAGCGGGGGGGCCTACAATGAGCAGTTCTTC.

The chain combines TRBV24-1 with TRBJ2-2, with 12 bases that match TRBD2. CDR3 size: 16 residues. CDR1 is KGHDR and CDR2 is SFDVKD in the germline V gene. V lost 3 bases, J lost 6 bases, and 4 bases stayed unmatched. CDR3 in amino acids: CATSDPSGGAAGELFF. In DNA form, the CDR3 reads TGTGCCACCAGTGATCCTAGCGGGGGGGCGGCCGGGGAGCTGTTTTTT.

The rearrangement links TRBV5-1 to TRBJ1-1; no clear D gene. V lost 4 bases and J lost 5, with 21 bases in between. Germline loops: CDR1 SGHRS, CDR2 YFSETQ. The CDR3 extends over 16 amino acids. CDR3 bases: TGCGCCAGCAGCCAACAACCACCTCCTCCCGGGACTGAAGCTTTCTTT. It codes for CASSQQPPPPGTEAFF.

The rearrangement links TRBV11-2 to TRBJ2-2, with D unresolved. V was pared by 4 bases and J by 4 bases, with 10 bases between. Germline V gene lookup returns CDR1 SGHAT and CDR2 FQNNGV. This CDR3 is built from 14 residues. This CDR3 is CASSSLSGTGELFF. The CDR3 bases are TGTGCCAGCAGCTCTCTCTCGGGCACCGGGGAGCTGTTTTTT.

The chain joins TRBV3-1 (or the pseudogene TRBV3-2) to TRBJ1-1; D possibly corresponds to TRBD1 (5 bases). Germline CDR1 LGHDT, CDR2 YNNKEL (reference sequence). This CDR3 has 12 amino acids. Trimming took off 2 bases at V and 7 bases at J, with 8 bases between the two ends. The CDR3 region is CASSQLGLEAFF. Written as DNA, the CDR3 is TGTGCCAGCAGCCAACTGGGACTTGAAGCTTTCTTT.

This clone was seen a single time. V and J are TRBV27 and TRBJ2-3; 12 positions match TRBD2. Germline V gene data show CDR1 as MNHEY and CDR2 as SMNVEV (reference sequence). The CDR3 contains 19 residues. V shed 2 bases and J 6 bases; nucleotides not matched to a gene: 15. The CDR3 loop reads CASSLVTSGGPSTRDTQYF. For the CDR3, the DNA is TGTGCCAGCAGTTTAGTCACTAGCGGGGGGCCAAGCACGAGGGATACGCAGTATTTT.

The V and J genes are TRBV6-1 and TRBJ1-4; TRBD1 agrees at 8 bases. The CDR3 totals 19 residues. Looked up from germline, CDR1 is MNHNS and CDR2 is SASEGT. V shed 2 bases and J 10 bases; nucleotides not matched to a gene: 21. CDR3: CASSERLGLSQTGERKLFF. CDR3 sequence (DNA): TGTGCCAGCAGTGAACGACTTGGCCTTTCACAGACAGGGGAAAGAAAACTGTTTTTT.

The V call is TRBV7-9, the J call TRBJ1-4; 9 bases map to TRBD1. Germline trimming cut 5 bases from V and 3 bases from J; bases unmatched to any gene: 7. CDR1 SEHNR and CDR2 FQNEAQ come from the germline V gene (reference sequence). The CDR3 runs 16 residues. The CDR3 is CASSQGQGFSNEKLFF. CDR3 coding DNA: TGTGCCAGCAGCCAAGGACAGGGGTTCTCTAATGAAAAACTGTTTTTT. Variable domain in full (rest from reference TRBV7-9 and TRBJ1-4): DTGVSQNPRHKITKRGQNVTFRCDPISEHNRLYWYRQTLGQGPEFLTYFQNEAQLEKSRLLSDRFSAERPKGSFSTLEIQRTEQGDSAMYLCASSQGQGFSNEKLFFGSGTQLSVL.

This chain connects TRBV7-2 to TRBJ2-4; D is uncertain. Germline V gene lookup returns CDR1 SGHTA and CDR2 FQGNSA. This CDR3 contains 17 residues. The germline V and J ends were trimmed by 1 base and 1 base, with 14 bases remaining between them. CDR3 loop: CASSLGSGIVAKNIQYF. DNA of the CDR3: TGTGCCAGCAGCTTAGGGTCAGGCATAGTTGCCAAAAACATTCAGTACTTC.

The V gene is TRBV5-4, the J gene TRBJ2-5, with no clear D. With 4 bases removed from V and 1 base from J, the gap between germline ends came to 8 bases. In germline, CDR1 is SGHNT, CDR2 YYREEE (reference sequence). CDR3 size: 13 residues. The CDR3 is CASSDGSQETQYF. The CDR3 DNA reads TGTGCCAGCAGCGACGGGTCCCAAGAGACCCAGTACTTC. The full variable domain, rest sourced from reference TRBV5-4 and TRBJ2-5, is ETGVTQSPTHLIKTRGQQVTLRCSSQSGHNTVSWYQQALGQGPQFIFQYYREEENGRGNFPPRFSGLQFPNYSSELNVNALELDDSALYLCASSDGSQETQYFGPGTRLLVL.

V is TRBV10-3 and J is TRBJ2-2, with 9 nucleotides matching TRBD2. V was pared by 8 bases and J by 4 bases, with 8 bases of the junction left unmatched. The CDR3 covers 15 residues. Per germline, CDR1 ENHRY and CDR2 SYGVKD. In nucleotides, the CDR3 is TGTGCCATCCCCTATAGCGGGGGTGGCACCGGGGAGCTGTTTTTT. Translation: CAIPYSGGGTGELFF.

V and J are TRBV18 and TRBJ2-5, with D perhaps matching TRBD2 (5 bases). The CDR3 contains 13 residues. Germline V gives CDR1 KGHSH, CDR2 LQKENI. Trimming cost V 3 bases and J 5 bases, with 10 bases left between them. The CDR3 loop is CASSPILGETQYF. The CDR3 nucleotides are TGTGCCAGCTCACCGATACTAGGGGAGACCCAGTACTTC.

This chain uses TRBV6-5 with TRBJ2-5; 11 positions agree with TRBD1. With 6 bases clipped from V and 2 bases from J, the junction kept 5 bases outside the gene matches. The CDR3 has 15 amino acids. CDR1 and CDR2 (germline): MNHEY, SVGAGI. For the CDR3, the DNA is TGTGCCAGCAGCCCGGGACAGGGGGTACAAGAGACCCAGTACTTC. Its translation is CASSPGQGVQETQYF.

The chain is built from TRBV5-1 and TRBJ1-2; possibly TRBD1 for D (6 bases). Germline V gene data show CDR1 as SGHRS and CDR2 as YFSETQ. The CDR3 is made up of 14 amino acids. The V end was cut by 3 bases, the J end by 9 bases, with 18 bases between. The CDR3 region is CASSSLAGVISYTF. The DNA of the CDR3 is TGCGCCAGCAGCTCCCTGGCAGGGGTGATTAGCTACACCTTC.

The chain couples TRBV28 to TRBJ2-2; 9 bases agree with TRBD1. The CDR3 runs 15 residues. Unmatched junction bases numbered 7, after V lost 6 bases and J lost 5 bases. Per the germline V gene, CDR1 is MDHEN and CDR2 is SYDVKM. The CDR3 sequence is CASSGQTGGTGELFF. As DNA, the CDR3 is TGTGCCAGCAGCGGACAGACAGGGGGGACCGGGGAGCTGTTTTTT.

The chain is built from TRBV5-1 and TRBJ1-2; D gene uncertain. CDR1 and CDR2 from the germline V gene are SGHRS and YFSETQ. Trimming left V 1 base short and J 0 bases short, with 7 bases between. The CDR3 is 14 amino acids. The CDR3 nucleotides read TGCGCCAGCAGCTTGCTCGACACTAACTATGGCTACACCTTC. Amino acids: CASSLLDTNYGYTF. Filled out from reference TRBV5-1 and TRBJ1-2, the complete variable domain reads KAGVTQTPRYLIKTRGQQVTLSCSPISGHRSVSWYQQTPGQGLQFLFEYFSETQRNKGNFPGRFSGRQFSNSRSEMNVSTLELGDSALYLCASSLLDTNYGYTFGSGTRLTVV.

The chain is built from TRBV5-4 and TRBJ1-1, with D perhaps matching TRBD1 (6 bases). Trimming removed 1 base at V and 7 bases at J, with 17 bases between. Germline CDR1 SGHNT, CDR2 YYREEE (reference sequence). The CDR3 is made up of 15 amino acids. This chain's CDR3 is CASSLNPTGGSEAFF. As DNA, the CDR3 is TGTGCCAGCAGCTTGAATCCGACAGGCGGGAGTGAAGCTTTCTTT.